The 26 T cell receptor beta chains presented below share a single source sample, sequenced in a study of metastatic and nonmetastatic thyroid tumors (dated by TCRdb to the early 2020s). Library creation used PCR. Reads for this sample came from an Illumina HiSeq 4000. TCRdb's own reprocessing of the public reads used fastp at Q25 and MiXCR and kept productive beta chains. This sample holds under 50,000 clones; approximately 20% were observed only once. Clones ranked in the top ten supply approximately 3.8% of the sample. Before undergoing thyroid surgery, none of the patients had been given any kind of treatment. Sequenced input: blood. These receptors originate from a male donor with papillary thyroid cancer or a benign thyroid nodule (not recorded which). Some clones in this sample may be carry-over from other donors' samples.

The chain joins TRBV4-1 to TRBJ2-5; no definite D call. Trimming took off 5 bases at V and 5 bases at J, with 12 bases between the two ends. CDR1 is MGHRA and CDR2 is YSYEKL in the germline V gene. The CDR3 runs to 13 residues. The CDR3 spells CASSSSVGETQYF. The CDR3 DNA is TGCGCCAGCAGCTCCTCAGTTGGGGAGACCCAGTACTTC.

The chain couples TRBV20-1 to TRBJ2-7; 10 nucleotides line up with TRBD1. The CDR3 is made up of 14 amino acids. With V trimmed by 6 bases and J by 5 bases, 10 bases remained unmatched. The V gene's germline CDR1 is DFQATT and CDR2 SNEGSKA (reference sequence). The CDR3 protein is CSARGDRGIDEQYF. In DNA form, the CDR3 reads TGCAGTGCCCGGGGGGACAGGGGTATTGACGAGCAGTACTTC.

This clone was seen repeatedly, ten times or more. The chain links TRBV5-4 to TRBJ2-7, with D possibly TRBD1 on 5 matching bases. CDR1 is SGHNT and CDR2 is YYREEE in the germline V gene (reference sequence). CDR3 length equals 13 residues. Trimming shortened V by 0 bases and J by 7 bases, and 11 bases separated the two germline ends. The CDR3 DNA reads TGTGCCAGCAGCTTGGCCGCTGGGGCTGAGCAGTACTTC. It encodes CASSLAAGAEQYF.

This clone turned up a few times. CDR3 coding DNA: TGTGCCAGCAGTGAAGGGGCAGGGGACAGGTTTAACGCTGGAAACACCATATATTTT. Amino acids: CASSEGAGDRFNAGNTIYF. The chain uses TRBV25-1 and TRBJ1-3; 8 bases agree with TRBD1. The V gene end was trimmed by 2 bases and the J gene end by 2 bases; junction bases not matched to a gene: 14. Germline V gives CDR1 MGHDK, CDR2 SYGVNS. The CDR3 loop spans 19 amino acids.

The table lists this clone with many counts. The chain couples TRBV6-2 or TRBV6-3 to TRBJ2-1, with D unresolved. Per the germline V gene, CDR1 is MNHEY and CDR2 is SVGEGT. The CDR3 covers 13 residues. V was clipped by 3 bases and J by 7 bases, with 10 bases between them. The CDR3 DNA reads as TGTGCCAGCAGTTATGGGCTATCAAATGAGCAGTTCTTC. Its translation: CASSYGLSNEQFF.

This clone was counted ten times or more. The chain combines TRBV19 with TRBJ2-7; D is possibly TRBD1 or TRBD2 (5 bases each). Per germline, CDR1 LNHDA and CDR2 SQIVND (reference sequence). The CDR3 consists of 15 residues. V was pared by 1 base and J by 1 base, with 11 bases between. CDR3 in amino acids: CASSIGGRGSYEQYF. In DNA, the CDR3 is TGTGCCAGTAGTATAGGGGGCCGCGGGTCCTACGAGCAGTACTTC.

This clone occurred many times. This chain uses TRBV4-1 with TRBJ2-7; a weak D match, TRBD2 (5 bases). The germline V gene encodes CDR1 MGHRA and CDR2 YSYEKL. V was shortened by 1 base and J by 2 bases, with 12 bases between the two germline ends. The CDR3 is made up of 15 amino acids. The CDR3 protein is CASSQVSGSTYEQYF. DNA for the CDR3: TGCGCCAGCAGCCAAGTATCGGGGTCGACCTACGAGCAGTACTTC.

This clone came up many times. The V call is TRBV2, the J call TRBJ2-6; D remains ambiguous. The ends were cut back, 6 bases at V and 0 bases at J, with 6 bases in the middle. This CDR3 contains 14 residues. The germline V gene has CDR1 SNHLY and CDR2 FYNNEI. The CDR3 loop is CASRYSSGANVLTF. As DNA, the CDR3 is TGTGCCAGCAGGTACAGCTCTGGGGCCAACGTCCTGACTTTC.

This clone has at least ten counts. The rearrangement uses TRBV7-9 and TRBJ2-3; D is possibly TRBD1 or TRBD2 (5 bases each). The V end was cut by 5 bases, the J end by 6 bases, with 12 bases between. This CDR3 comprises 13 residues. Germline CDR1 and CDR2: SEHNR and FQNEAQ (reference sequence). The CDR3, as DNA: TGTGCCAGCAGCAAACCGGGACCCGATACGCAGTATTTT. It translates to CASSKPGPDTQYF.

The sample holds many counts of this clone. DNA of the CDR3: TGTGCCAGCAGTTCTGACGGTGTTGGTGAAGCTTTCTTT. Translating gives CASSSDGVGEAFF. This chain connects TRBV6-2 or TRBV6-3 to TRBJ1-1; D is undetermined. Deletions cut 4 bases from V and 7 bases from J, with 13 bases between. CDR3 length: 13 residues. The germline V gene has CDR1 MNHEY and CDR2 SVGEGT.

This clone appeared many times. The junction shows a germline mismatch at one end, possibly a read error. J is TRBJ2-1 and V is TRBV5-1; 9 nucleotides agree with TRBD2. Germline loops: CDR1 SGHRS, CDR2 YFSETQ. The CDR3 spans 15 residues. CDR3 amino acids: CASSFTSGPYNEQSF. In DNA, the CDR3 is TGCGCCAGCAGCTTCACTAGCGGGCCATACAATGAGCAGTCCTTC.

This clone was recorded at least ten times. A single base separates this from a much larger clone, so it may be a read error. The chain's CDR3 is CASGQERGARNEQFF. In DNA form, the CDR3 reads TGCGCCAGCGGCCAAGAGAGGGGGGCGCGGAATGAGCAGTTCTTC. The V and J genes are TRBV4-1 and TRBJ2-1, with D possibly called TRBD1 or TRBD2 (6 bases each). Per the germline V gene, CDR1 is MGHRA and CDR2 is YSYEKL. The CDR3 extends over 15 amino acids.

This clone was seen many times. V usage is TRBV5-1 and J usage is TRBJ2-1; the match to TRBD2 covers 9 bases. From germline, CDR1 is SGHRS and CDR2 YFSETQ. J was trimmed by 14 bases and V by 0 bases; bases with no gene match: 12. The CDR3 is made up of 15 amino acids. CDR3 sequence reads: CASSLDGTSTESKFF. CDR3 bases: TGCGCCAGCAGCTTGGACGGGACTAGCACGGAAAGTAAGTTCTTC.

The chain combines TRBV11-2 with TRBJ1-2; D unclear. Germline assignment: CDR1 SGHAT and CDR2 FQNNGV. With 3 bases removed from V and 8 bases from J, the gap between germline ends came to 13 bases. The CDR3 runs 13 residues. The CDR3 protein is CASSLSSFIGYTF. In DNA, the CDR3 is TGTGCCAGCAGCTTGAGCAGTTTCATAGGCTACACCTTC.

This clone was recorded many times. The gene calls are TRBV5-1 and TRBJ1-1, with 8 bases aligning to TRBD1. Germline lookup yields CDR1 SGHRS and CDR2 YFSETQ. The length of the CDR3 is 15 residues. J gave up 2 bases and V 1 base, and 4 bases lay outside the gene matches. As DNA, the CDR3 is TGCGCCAGCAGCTTGTGGCCAGGGGGCAACACTGAAGCTTTCTTT. Its protein is CASSLWPGGNTEAFF.

This clone appeared many times. The chain employs TRBV7-9 and TRBJ2-3; unclear D gene. There are 12 residues in the CDR3. Trimming removed 5 bases from V and 1 base from J, with 4 bases in between. Germline values: CDR1 SEHNR, CDR2 FQNEAQ (reference sequence). The CDR3 region is CASSPRTDTQYF. The CDR3 DNA follows: TGTGCCAGCAGCCCCCGCACAGATACGCAGTATTTT.

This clone was observed many times. The rearrangement links TRBV5-8 to TRBJ1-5; maybe TRBD1 (5 bases). The CDR3 length is 15 residues. The V gene's germline CDR1 is SGHTS and CDR2 YDEGEE. V was cut by 4 bases and J by 0 bases, with 11 bases left in between. Here the CDR3 DNA reads TGTGCCAGCAGCCCCCGGACATATAGCAATCAGCCCCAGCATTTT. This codes for CASSPRTYSNQPQHF. Looking up the rest from reference TRBV5-8 and TRBJ1-5 gives the full variable domain: EAGVTQSPTHLIKTRGQQATLRCSPISGHTSVYWYQQALGLGLQFLLWYDEGEERNRGNFPPRFSGRQFPNYSSELNVNALELEDSALYLCASSPRTYSNQPQHFGDGTRLSIL.

This clone was seen at least ten times. V and J are TRBV28 and TRBJ1-5; 8 bases line up with TRBD1. This CDR3 spans 14 amino acids. The germline CDR1 and CDR2 sequences are MDHEN and SYDVKM. The V and J ends lost 6 bases and 4 bases, in that order; junction bases with no gene match: 5. The CDR3 DNA reads TGTGCCAGCAGGTTTACAGGGGGGAATCAGCCCCAGCATTTT. Translated: CASRFTGGNQPQHF.

This clone appeared many times. It may be a read error: a sequence one base away is much more abundant. The V and J genes are TRBV12-3 or TRBV12-4 and TRBJ2-5; no clear D. The CDR3 length is 14 residues. V lost 2 bases, J lost 1 base, and 8 bases lay in between. For the CDR3, the DNA is TGTGCCAGCAGTTTAACGGACCTCCAAGAGACCCAGTACTTC. This codes for CASSLTDLQETQYF.

This clone came up many times. The genes are TRBV29-1 and TRBJ2-7, with D perhaps matching TRBD1 (6 bases). The CDR3 covers 14 residues. The germline V gene encodes CDR1 SQVTM and CDR2 ANQGSEA. V shed 6 bases and J shed 0 bases, with 15 bases lying between them. CDR3 in amino acids: CSVSRGDGSYEQYF. Written as DNA, the CDR3 is TGCAGCGTGAGCAGGGGAGACGGCTCCTACGAGCAGTACTTC.

On this clone itself: An end of the junction differs from the germline gene, which may be a read error. CDR3 sequence (DNA): TGTGCCAGCAGCCATAACAAGGGCTACGGGCAGTACTTC. It yields the protein CASSHNKGYGQYF. The chain links TRBV13 to TRBJ2-7; no clear D gene. The CDR3 has 13 residues. In germline, CDR1 is PRHDT, CDR2 FYEKMQ (reference sequence).

The chain carries TRBV4-2 and TRBJ2-7; 7 bases match TRBD1. The germline V gene encodes CDR1 LGHNA and CDR2 YNFKEQ. CDR3 length equals 16 residues. The trim removed 1 base at V and 1 base at J, leaving 7 bases unmatched. The CDR3 nucleotides read TGTGCCAGCAGCCAAGGTGAACGGGACAGTTCCTACGAGCAGTACTTC. This sequence encodes CASSQGERDSSYEQYF.

This clone was recorded at least ten times. The CDR3 DNA reads as TGTGCCAGCAGCCTCCGGGACACAGCGAACTACGAGCAGTACTTC. Translating it yields CASSLRDTANYEQYF. This chain joins TRBV14 and TRBJ2-7; weak D call: TRBD1 (6 bases). The CDR3 is made up of 15 amino acids. V shed 4 bases and J shed 3 bases, with 16 bases lying between them. CDR1 and CDR2 from the germline V gene are SGHDN and FVKESK.

CDR3 DNA sequence: TGTGCCAGCATCAGGACACCCACCCGAGGCTACACCTTC. It codes for CASIRTPTRGYTF. V usage is TRBV12-3 or TRBV12-4 and J usage is TRBJ1-2, with D possibly matching TRBD1 (5 bases). Trimming took off 7 bases at V and 8 bases at J, with 17 bases between the two ends. The CDR3 length is 13 residues.

This clone was recorded at least ten times. V is TRBV11-2 and J is TRBJ2-3; D tentatively reads TRBD1 or TRBD2 (6 bases each). Per germline, CDR1 SGHAT and CDR2 FQNNGV. V was shortened by 5 bases and J by 2 bases, with 17 bases between the two germline ends. The CDR3 extends over 16 amino acids. The CDR3 DNA sequence: TGTGCCAGCAGCCTGGGGGCAGGGAGGACCACAGATACGCAGTATTTT. Translation gives CASSLGAGRTTDTQYF.

The J gene is TRBJ1-6, the V gene TRBV5-8, with 11 bases aligning to TRBD1. The CDR3 has 14 residues. CDR1 is SGHTS, CDR2 YDEGEE, per germline. The J segment lost 9 bases and the V segment lost 4 bases, leaving 3 bases of the junction unmatched. This CDR3 is CASSPGQGASPLHF. The CDR3 DNA reads as TGTGCCAGCAGCCCTGGACAGGGGGCTTCACCCCTCCACTTT.